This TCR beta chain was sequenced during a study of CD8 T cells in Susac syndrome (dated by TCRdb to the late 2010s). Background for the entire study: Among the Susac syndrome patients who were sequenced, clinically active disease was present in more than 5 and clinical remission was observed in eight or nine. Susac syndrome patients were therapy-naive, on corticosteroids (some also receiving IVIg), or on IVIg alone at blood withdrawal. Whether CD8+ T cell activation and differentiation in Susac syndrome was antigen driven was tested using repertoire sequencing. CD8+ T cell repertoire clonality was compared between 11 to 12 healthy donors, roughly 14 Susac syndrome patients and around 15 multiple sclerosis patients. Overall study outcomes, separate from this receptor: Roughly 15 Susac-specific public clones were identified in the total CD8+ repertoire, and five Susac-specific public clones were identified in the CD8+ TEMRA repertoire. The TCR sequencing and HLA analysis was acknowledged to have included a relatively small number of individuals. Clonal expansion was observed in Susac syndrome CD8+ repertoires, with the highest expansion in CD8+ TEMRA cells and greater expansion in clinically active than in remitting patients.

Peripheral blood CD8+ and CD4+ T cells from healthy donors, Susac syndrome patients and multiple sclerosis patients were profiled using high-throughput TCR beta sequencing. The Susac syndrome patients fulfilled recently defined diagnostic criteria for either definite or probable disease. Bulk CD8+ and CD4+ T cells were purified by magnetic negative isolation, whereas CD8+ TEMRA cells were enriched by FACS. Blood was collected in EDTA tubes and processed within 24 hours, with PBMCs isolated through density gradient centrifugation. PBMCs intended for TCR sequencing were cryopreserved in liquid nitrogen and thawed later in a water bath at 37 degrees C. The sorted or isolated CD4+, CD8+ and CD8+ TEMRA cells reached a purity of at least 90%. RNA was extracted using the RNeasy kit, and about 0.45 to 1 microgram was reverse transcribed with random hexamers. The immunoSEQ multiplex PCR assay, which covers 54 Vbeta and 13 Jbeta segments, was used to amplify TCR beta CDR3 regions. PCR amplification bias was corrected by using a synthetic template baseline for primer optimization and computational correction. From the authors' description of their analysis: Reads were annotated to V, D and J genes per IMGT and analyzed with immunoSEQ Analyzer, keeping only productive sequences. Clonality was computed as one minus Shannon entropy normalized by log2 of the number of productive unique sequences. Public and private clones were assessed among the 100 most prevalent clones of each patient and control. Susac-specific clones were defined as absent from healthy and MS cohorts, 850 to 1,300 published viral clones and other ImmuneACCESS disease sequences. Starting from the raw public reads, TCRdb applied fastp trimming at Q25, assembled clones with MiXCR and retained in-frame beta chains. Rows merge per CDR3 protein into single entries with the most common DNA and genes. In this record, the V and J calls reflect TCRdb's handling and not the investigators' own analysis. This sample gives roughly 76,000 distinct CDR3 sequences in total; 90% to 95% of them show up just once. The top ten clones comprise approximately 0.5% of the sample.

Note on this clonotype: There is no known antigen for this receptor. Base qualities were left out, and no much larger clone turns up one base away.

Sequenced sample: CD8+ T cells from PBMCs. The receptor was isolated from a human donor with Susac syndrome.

The nucleotides read TGCAGTGCTAGAGATCGACGGGACTATGAGCAGTTCTTC. Its translation is CSARDRRDYEQFF. In this chain, TRBV20-1 is recombined with TRBJ2-1, and perhaps TRBD2 as D gene, on 6 matching bases. V drops 0 bases and J drops 8 bases, leaving 11 bases in between. Including cysteine and phenylalanine, the CDR3 has 13 amino acids. CDR3 DNA is the only sequence kept; it has 39 bases, read in frame from the first base. CDR1 and CDR2 are read off the germline V gene (reference sequence) as DFQATT and SNEGSKA.